The 10 T cell receptor beta chains below were found in one sample sequenced in a study of shared clonotypes between healthy human individuals. The data were produced by immunoSEQ multiplex PCR, yet TCRdb's version contains in-frame clones alone and is incomplete. The repertoire consists of some 1,400,000 clones, with 96% occurring once and the leading ten covering about 1%. The sample consisted of naive CD4+ T cells sorted from blood. Documented subset: CD45RA+ positively selected. The receptors derive from a young man in good health.

This chain connects TRBV5-4 to TRBJ1-2; 9 nucleotides line up with TRBD1. In germline, CDR1 is SGHNT, CDR2 YYREEE (reference sequence). This CDR3 has 16 residues. After removal of 6 bases from V and 8 bases from J, the junction contained 17 bases not matched to a gene. CDR3: CASTTAGTGMGGGYTF. The CDR3 DNA is TGTGCCAGCACCACAGCCGGGACAGGGATGGGAGGCGGCTACACCTTC.

The genes are TRBV18 and TRBJ1-2, with D possibly being TRBD1 (6 bases). The CDR3 sequence is 14 residues long. The V gene lost 2 bases and the J gene lost 4 bases, with 11 bases spanning the gap. The germline gives CDR1 KGHSH, CDR2 LQKENI. Here the CDR3 reads CASSPGGQSYGYTF. The CDR3 DNA follows: TGTGCCAGCTCACCAGGGGGGCAGAGCTATGGCTACACCTTC. The full variable domain, in which reference TRBV18 and TRBJ1-2 provide the parts outside the CDR3, is NAGVMQNPRHLVRRRGQEARLRCSPMKGHSHVYWYRQLPEEGLKFMVYLQKENIIDESGMPKERFSAEFPKEGPSILRIQQVVRGDSAAYFCASSPGGQSYGYTFGSGTRLTVV.

The V call is TRBV27, the J call TRBJ2-3, with 12 positions matching TRBD1. V gave up 3 bases and J gave up 4 bases; unmatched junction bases: 2. The CDR3 is 15 residues long. Germline V gene lookup returns CDR1 MNHEY and CDR2 SMNVEV (reference sequence). The CDR3 sequence is CASSLGQGAADTQYF. The CDR3 region has the DNA TGTGCCAGCAGTTTGGGACAGGGGGCTGCAGATACGCAGTATTTT.

The gene calls are TRBV30 and TRBJ2-7; TRBD2 agrees at 13 bases. CDR1 GTSNPN and CDR2 SVGIG come from the germline V gene (reference sequence). J was trimmed by 5 bases and V by 2 bases; bases with no gene match: 3. CDR3 length: 14 residues. The DNA of the CDR3 is TGTGCCTGGAGTCCGGGACTAGCGGGAAACGAGCAGTACTTC. As protein: CAWSPGLAGNEQYF. The full variable domain, in which reference TRBV30 and TRBJ2-7 provide the parts outside the CDR3, is SQTIHQWPATLVQPVGSPLSLECTVEGTSNPNLYWYRQAAGRGLQLLFYSVGIGQISSEVPQNLSASRPQDRQFILSSKKLLLSDSGFYLCAWSPGLAGNEQYFGPGTRLTVT.

The rearrangement joins TRBV28 to TRBJ2-4, with no clear D. The CDR3 covers 14 residues. Germline CDR1 is MDHEN and CDR2 is SYDVKM. Between the trimmed V and J ends, which lost 5 bases and 3 bases, there was a span of 11 bases. The CDR3 DNA is TGTGCCAGCAGTAAAAGACTGCGCAAAAACATTCAGTACTTC. This translates into CASSKRLRKNIQYF.

This rearrangement joins TRBV18 to TRBJ1-1; no firm D call. Germline V gene lookup returns CDR1 KGHSH and CDR2 LQKENI. V gave up 3 bases and J gave up 0 bases, with 11 bases separating them. CDR3 length equals 15 residues. This chain's CDR3 is CASSPLSRMNTEAFF. DNA of the CDR3: TGTGCCAGCTCACCTTTGAGTCGCATGAACACTGAAGCTTTCTTT.

This rearrangement joins TRBV29-1 to TRBJ2-7, with TRBD1 matching 9 bases. Losses at the gene ends were 6 bases for V and 7 bases for J; bases not matched to a gene: 10. The V gene's germline CDR1 is SQVTM and CDR2 ANQGSEA. The CDR3 is 13 residues long. The CDR3 protein is CSVAGTGIGEQYF. DNA of the CDR3: TGCAGCGTCGCCGGGACAGGGATCGGGGAGCAGTACTTC.

The chain is built from TRBV11-2 and TRBJ2-5; TRBD1 agrees at 8 bases. Germline assignment: CDR1 SGHAT and CDR2 FQNNGV. The CDR3 is 15 amino acids. V lost 1 base and J lost 5; bases outside the gene matches: 6. The CDR3 protein is CASSLAGGELETQYF. In DNA, the CDR3 is TGTGCCAGCAGCTTAGCAGGGGGCGAGTTGGAGACCCAGTACTTC.

Concerning this clone itself: Additional DNA sequences in this sample encode the identical CDR3. The chain joins TRBV9 to TRBJ2-1; 9 nucleotides line up with TRBD2. This CDR3 spans 15 amino acids. V was clipped by 0 bases and J by 5 bases; unmatched bases: 3. In germline, CDR1 is SGDLS, CDR2 YYNGEE. As DNA, the CDR3 is TGTGCCAGCAGCGTAGGGGCTAGCGGGAACAATGAGCAGTTCTTC. Residues: CASSVGASGNNEQFF.

As concerns this clone: The same CDR3 arises from other DNA sequences in this sample as well. The rearrangement joins TRBV19 to TRBJ1-3; D is unresolved. Trimming removed 2 bases at V and 4 bases at J, with 6 bases between. The CDR3 totals 13 residues. CDR1 and CDR2 (germline): LNHDA, SQIVND (reference sequence). The CDR3 sequence is CASSISPGNTIYF. CDR3 bases: TGTGCCAGTAGTATAAGTCCAGGAAACACCATATATTTT.